Listed below are T cell receptor beta chains from one sample, sequenced in a study of read filtering for tumor transcriptome and immune sequencing. Each CDR3 protein is one row after TCRdb ran MiXCR on the reads. There are roughly 61,000 distinct CDR3 sequences in the sample; 9% to 15% occur only once, and roughly 17% lies in the top ten. Sequencing input: a population of CD138-negative cells sorted from bone marrow. These receptors were collected from a donor at least 40 years old with multiple myeloma. Each CDR3 is given with its conserved first and last residue.

J gene | V gene | CDR3 protein
TRBJ2-5 | TRBV7-3 | CASSLTRDQETQYF
TRBJ1-2 | TRBV29-1 | CSVEARDTVDGYTF
TRBJ2-6 | TRBV7-9 | CASSPRGANVLTF
TRBJ2-1 | TRBV6-5 | CASSGDRGSYNEQFF
TRBJ1-5 | TRBV20-1 | CSATRMGAAQGPGGQPQHF
TRBJ2-6 | TRBV6-5 | CASSLGSGANVLTF
TRBJ1-1 | TRBV20-1 | CSAPFQGVNTEAFF
TRBJ1-1 | TRBV2 | CASSDRGIAYTEAFF
TRBJ1-1 | TRBV15 | CATSRNPPGSWTSDTEAFF
TRBJ2-1 | TRBV3-1 | CASSQGHRAYNEQFF
TRBJ2-2 | TRBV2 | CAGRVGTGELFF
TRBJ1-2 | TRBV15 | CATSGPGVIANYGYTF
TRBJ1-1 | TRBV20-1 | CSASGTEAFF
TRBJ2-7 | TRBV3-1 | CASSPGAGTSSYEQYF
TRBJ2-1 | TRBV4-1 | CASSQDLGSSYNEQFF
TRBJ1-1 | TRBV20-1 | CSARWEGQGVTEAFF
TRBJ2-7 | TRBV7-9 | CAIRAPDSYEQYF
TRBJ2-7 | TRBV11-2 | CASSLAGLAVTYEQYF
TRBJ2-1 | TRBV7-2 | CASSFNRDSEQFF
TRBJ2-7 | TRBV20-1 | CSAPKGEQYF
TRBJ1-1 | TRBV12-3/TRBV12-4 | CASRFRDRGYTEAFF
TRBJ2-7 | TRBV19 | CASSKGECEQYF
TRBJ2-7 | TRBV5-1 | CASTRGPEVGYEQYF
TRBJ2-2 | TRBV12-3/TRBV12-4 | CASRRQSGDTGELFF
TRBJ1-2 | TRBV5-4 | CASSIQGQYGYTF
TRBJ1-1 | TRBV18 | CASSQGLMNTEAFF
TRBJ2-5 | TRBV19 | CASSKGQEETQYF
TRBJ2-2 | TRBV28 | CASRGGGSNTGELFF